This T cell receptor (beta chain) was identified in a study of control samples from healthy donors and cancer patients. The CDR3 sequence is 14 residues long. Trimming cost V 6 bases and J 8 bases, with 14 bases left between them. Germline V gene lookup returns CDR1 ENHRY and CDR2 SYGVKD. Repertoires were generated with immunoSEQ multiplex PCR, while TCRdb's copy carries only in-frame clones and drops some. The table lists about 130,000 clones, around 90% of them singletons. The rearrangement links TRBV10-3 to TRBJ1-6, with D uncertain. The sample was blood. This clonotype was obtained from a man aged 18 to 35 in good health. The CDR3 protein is CAIRPAQEDSPLHF. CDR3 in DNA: TGTGCCATCAGGCCCGCTCAGGAGGATTCACCCCTCCACTTT.